Listed below are T cell receptor beta chains from one sample, sequenced in a study of shared clonotypes between healthy human individuals. Only in-frame clones appear in the TCRdb table, and some are missing; sequencing was by immunoSEQ multiplex PCR. This table has roughly 2,300,000 clones, 92% appearing once. The sequenced sample was naive CD4+ T cells from PBMCs. The source is a man aged 18 to 30 in good health. Some clones in this sample may be carry-over from other donors' samples. Both conserved end residues are part of each CDR3. The D gene is left open where the match is weak. Clone size, where shown, is once, few, many, or a class for clones that have expanded.

v_gene,j_gene,d_gene,abundance,CDR3nt,CDR3aa
TRBV11-1,TRBJ1-1,-,-,TGTGCCAGCAGCACCCAGGCAGGGCTGAACACTGAAGCTTTCTTT,CASSTQAGLNTEAFF
TRBV28,TRBJ1-5,TRBD1,-,TGTGCCAGCAGTTCCCTTCGACAGGGGGGGGGCAATCAGCCCCAGCATTTT,CASSSLRQGGGNQPQHF
TRBV11-3,TRBJ2-1,TRBD2,-,TGTGCCAGCAGCCCGAGGAAACTAGCGGCGTACAATGAGCAGTTCTTC,CASSPRKLAAYNEQFF
TRBV19,TRBJ2-7,-,-,TGTGCCAGTAGTATGGGGCAGGGGGGCTACGAGCAGTACTTC,CASSMGQGGYEQYF
TRBV11-3,TRBJ2-7,-,once,TGTGCCAGCAGCCTGACACCGTCCTACGAGCAGTACTTC,CASSLTPSYEQYF
TRBV5-4,TRBJ1-1,-,-,TGTGCCAGCAGCCTACCGGGCACTGAAGCTTTCTTT,CASSLPGTEAFF
TRBV7-8,TRBJ2-5,TRBD1,-,TGTGCCAGCAGCGCCGGACAGGGGGCTTGGGAGACCCAGTACTTC,CASSAGQGAWETQYF
TRBV9,TRBJ1-1,-,few,TGTGCCAGCAGCGCCATCCGGGCCCCCACTGAAGCTTTCTTT,CASSAIRAPTEAFF
TRBV7-9,TRBJ1-1,-,-,TGTGCCAGCAGAAAAATGAAAGCCCTGAACACTGAAGCTTTCTTT,CASRKMKALNTEAFF
TRBV18,TRBJ2-1,TRBD2,-,TGTGCCAGCTCACCTCCCCCCGGGGGGGAGCAGTTCTTC,CASSPPPGGEQFF
TRBV15,TRBJ2-7,-,-,TGTGCCACCAGCGTTGACCTGGGCGGTTACGAGCAGTACTTC,CATSVDLGGYEQYF
TRBV30,TRBJ2-3,-,-,TGTGCCTGTCCGGGACGTGCCGGCACAGATACGCAGTATTTT,CACPGRAGTDTQYF
TRBV6-6,TRBJ1-4,TRBD1,-,TGTGCCACTTCTGACAGGGGCGCTAATGAAAAACTGTTTTTT,CATSDRGANEKLFF
TRBV2,TRBJ2-3,TRBD2,-,TGTGCCAGCAGTGTCCAGCGGGGGGGTCGGGGGCAGTATTTT,CASSVQRGGRGQYF
TRBV11-2,TRBJ1-3,-,-,TGTGCCAGCAGCCCCACTTGGAGCTCTGGAAACACCATATATTTT,CASSPTWSSGNTIYF
TRBV9,TRBJ2-3,-,-,TGTGCCAGCAGCGTAGGCCCCACGGGGTTTGGGCAGTATTTT,CASSVGPTGFGQYF